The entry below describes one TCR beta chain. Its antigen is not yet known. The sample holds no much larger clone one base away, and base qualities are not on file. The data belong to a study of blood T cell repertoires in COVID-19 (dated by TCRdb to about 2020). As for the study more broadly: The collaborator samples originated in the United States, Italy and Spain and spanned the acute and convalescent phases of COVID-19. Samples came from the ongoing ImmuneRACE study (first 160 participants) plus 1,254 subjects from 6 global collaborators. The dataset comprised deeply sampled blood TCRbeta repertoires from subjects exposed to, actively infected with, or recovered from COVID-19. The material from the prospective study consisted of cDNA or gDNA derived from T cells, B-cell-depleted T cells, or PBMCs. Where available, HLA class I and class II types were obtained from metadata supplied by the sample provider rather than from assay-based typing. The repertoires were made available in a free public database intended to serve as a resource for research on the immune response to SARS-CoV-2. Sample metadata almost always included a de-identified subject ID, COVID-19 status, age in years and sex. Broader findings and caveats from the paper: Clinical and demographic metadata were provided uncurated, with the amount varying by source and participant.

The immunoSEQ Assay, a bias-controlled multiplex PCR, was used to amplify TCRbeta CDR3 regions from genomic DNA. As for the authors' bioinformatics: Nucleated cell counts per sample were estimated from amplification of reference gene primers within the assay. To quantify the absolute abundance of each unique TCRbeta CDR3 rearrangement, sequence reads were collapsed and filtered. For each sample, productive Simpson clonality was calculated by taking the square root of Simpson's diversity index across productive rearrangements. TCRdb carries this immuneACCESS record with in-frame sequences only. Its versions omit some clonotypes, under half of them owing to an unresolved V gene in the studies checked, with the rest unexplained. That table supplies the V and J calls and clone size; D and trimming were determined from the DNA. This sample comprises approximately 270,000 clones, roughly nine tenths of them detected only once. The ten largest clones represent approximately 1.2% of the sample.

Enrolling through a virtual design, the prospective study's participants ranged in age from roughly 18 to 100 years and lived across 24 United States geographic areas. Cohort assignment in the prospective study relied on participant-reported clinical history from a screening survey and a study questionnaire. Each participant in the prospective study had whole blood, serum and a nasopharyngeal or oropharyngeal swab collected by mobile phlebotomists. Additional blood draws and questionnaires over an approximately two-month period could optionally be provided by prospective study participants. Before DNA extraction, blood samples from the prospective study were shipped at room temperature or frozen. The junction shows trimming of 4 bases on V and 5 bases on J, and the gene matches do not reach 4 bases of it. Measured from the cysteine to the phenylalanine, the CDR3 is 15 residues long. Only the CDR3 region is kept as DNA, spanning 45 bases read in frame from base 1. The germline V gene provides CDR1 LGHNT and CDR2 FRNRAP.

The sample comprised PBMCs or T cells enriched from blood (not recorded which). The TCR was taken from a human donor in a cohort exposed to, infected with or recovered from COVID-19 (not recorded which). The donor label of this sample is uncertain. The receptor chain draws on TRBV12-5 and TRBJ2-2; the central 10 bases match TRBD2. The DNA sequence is TGTGCTAGTGGTTCCCTAGCGGGGGTTACCGGGGAGCTGTTTTTT. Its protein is CASGSLAGVTGELFF.